These 13 T cell receptor beta chains were sequenced from one sample in a study of OX40 agonist ivuxolimab in advanced cancers. TCRdb keeps only in-frame clones here, not all; method: immunoSEQ multiplex PCR. The top ten hold under 7% of the sample, which has fewer than 45,000 clones, about 85% seen once. Material: CD4+ or CD8+ T cells sorted from blood, obtained in a trial of the OX40 agonist ivuxolimab. The source of these receptors is an adult with an advanced solid tumor such as melanoma, head and neck, liver or kidney cancer.

This sequence joins TRBV15 and TRBJ2-3, with TRBD2 as a possible D gene (6 bases). In germline, CDR1 is LNHNV, CDR2 YYDKDF (reference sequence). Trimming cost V 2 bases and J 0 bases, with 6 bases left between them. CDR3 length equals 14 residues. Here the CDR3 DNA reads TGTGCCACCAGCAGACTAGCGAGCACAGATACGCAGTATTTT. Translated, it gives CATSRLASTDTQYF.

This chain links TRBV10-2 with TRBJ2-3; 8 bases line up with TRBD1. Germline V gene lookup returns CDR1 WSHSY and CDR2 SAAADI. The CDR3 covers 15 residues. The V segment lost 7 bases and the J segment 0 bases; nucleotides outside the gene matches: 6. The chain's CDR3 is CASIGTGLSTDTQYF. The CDR3 nucleotides are TGCGCCAGCATCGGGACAGGCCTTAGCACAGATACGCAGTATTTT.

The V and J genes are TRBV29-1 and TRBJ2-2; no clear D. CDR1 is SQVTM and CDR2 is ANQGSEA in the germline V gene. This CDR3 is built from 14 residues. V lost 4 bases and J 0 bases, leaving 9 bases between the germline ends. The chain's CDR3 is CSVAANANTGELFF. In DNA, the CDR3 is TGCAGCGTTGCAGCCAACGCGAACACCGGGGAGCTGTTTTTT.

The gene calls are TRBV7-9 and TRBJ1-4; D is unresolved. V was cut by 2 bases and J by 12 bases, with 10 bases left in between. Germline-derived CDR1 and CDR2 are SEHNR and FQNEAQ (reference sequence). CDR3 length: 12 amino acids. The CDR3 DNA sequence: TGTGCCAGCAGCTTATCTCCGTTCGAACTGTTTTTT. Its translation: CASSLSPFELFF.

Only one count was recorded for this clone. A junction boundary mismatches the germline segment, possibly from a read error. The V and J genes are TRBV7-2 and TRBJ2-3, with 9 positions matching TRBD1. The CDR3 runs to 12 residues. Germline V lookup: CDR1 SGHTA, CDR2 FQGNSA. This CDR3 is CASSSGTGKGNF. The CDR3 DNA sequence: TGTGCCAGCAGCTCAGGGACAGGGAAGGGGAATTTT. Full variable domain (outside the CDR3, taken from reference TRBV7-2 and TRBJ2-3): GAGVSQSPSNKVTEKGKDVELRCDPISGHTALYWYRQSLGQGLEFLIYFQGNSAPDKSGLPSDRFSAERTGGSVSTLTIQRTQQEDSAVYLCASSSGTGKGNFGPGTRLTVL.

The J gene is TRBJ2-7, the V gene TRBV6-5; no reliable D call. The length of the CDR3 is 12 residues. CDR1 MNHEY and CDR2 SVGAGI come from the germline V gene. Between the trimmed V and J ends, which lost 8 bases and 0 bases, there was a span of 8 bases. The CDR3 sequence: CASGKNSYEQYF. The CDR3 DNA sequence: TGTGCCAGCGGGAAGAACTCCTACGAGCAGTACTTC.

V usage is TRBV6-5 and J usage is TRBJ2-5; 7 bases agree with TRBD1. CDR1 is MNHEY and CDR2 is SVGAGI in the germline V gene. The CDR3 totals 13 residues. V trimming: 2 bases; J trimming: 3 bases; junction bases outside the gene matches: 0. The CDR3 DNA reads as TGTGCCAGCAGTTACGGGACAGAAGAGACCCAGTACTTC. Translated, it gives CASSYGTEETQYF.

This chain joins TRBV11-1 and TRBJ1-1; D unresolved. Germline CDR1 is SGHAT and CDR2 is FQDESV (reference sequence). The CDR3 loop spans 16 amino acids. Trimming left V 5 bases short and J 0 bases short, with 16 bases between. CDR3 DNA sequence: TGTGCCAGCAGCCCCTCCGGCGGCCGGATGAACACTGAAGCTTTCTTT. Amino acids: CASSPSGGRMNTEAFF.

The chain uses TRBV2 and TRBJ1-4; D is undetermined. This CDR3 is built from 13 residues. V lost 7 bases and J 6 bases, leaving 12 bases between the germline ends. The germline V gene has CDR1 SNHLY and CDR2 FYNNEI. The CDR3 coding sequence is TGTGCCAGCAACCCGACCAACTATGAAAAACTGTTTTTT. As protein: CASNPTNYEKLFF.

Comments on this clone: Other nucleotide sequences in the sample specify the same CDR3. The V gene is TRBV25-1, the J gene TRBJ1-1; TRBD1 is a possible D gene (6 bases). This CDR3 contains 13 residues. The V and J ends lost 6 bases and 4 bases respectively, with 12 bases between them. Germline CDR1 is MGHDK and CDR2 is SYGVNS. The CDR3 spells CASRRGGGTEAFF. CDR3 nucleotide sequence: TGTGCCAGCAGGCGAGGAGGGGGCACTGAAGCTTTCTTT.

This clone is a singleton in its sample. CDR3 in amino acids: CASSLEGEVVLVTGELFF. CDR3 coding DNA: TGTGCCAGCAGCTTGGAGGGTGAAGTAGTCTTGGTCACCGGGGAGCTGTTTTTT. V and J are TRBV5-4 and TRBJ2-2; D uncertain. Germline CDR1 and CDR2: SGHNT and YYREEE (reference sequence). The CDR3 is made up of 18 amino acids. V was clipped by 0 bases and J by 4 bases, with 19 bases between them.

The chain has TRBV7-8 and TRBJ2-5, with D possibly being TRBD1 (5 bases). The CDR3 loop spans 14 amino acids. The germline V and J ends were trimmed by 5 bases and 5 bases, with 15 bases remaining between them. The germline gives CDR1 SGHVS, CDR2 FQNEAQ. CDR3 loop: CASSQPLGPETQYF. As DNA, the CDR3 is TGTGCCAGCAGCCAACCCCTGGGGCCGGAGACCCAGTACTTC.

The chain recombines TRBV4-1 with TRBJ2-7; TRBD2 agrees at 13 bases. V was clipped by 2 bases and J by 3 bases; unmatched bases: 7. The CDR3 consists of 17 residues. From germline, CDR1 is MGHRA and CDR2 YSYEKL. The CDR3 is CASSQRTGTSGNYEQYF. DNA for the CDR3: TGCGCCAGCAGCCAAAGAACCGGGACTAGCGGGAACTACGAGCAGTACTTC.